This T cell receptor beta chain was recorded in a study of radiotherapy plus CTLA-4 blockade in lung cancer. Study-wide context: Of the patients, roughly 20% showed objective responses and around 34% attained disease control.

Data came from immunoSEQ multiplex PCR; TCRdb stores just in-frame clones and leaves some out. The sample holds some 87,000 clones, approximately 82% seen once. Study outcomes and limitations: Blood saw expansion of tumor-derived TCR clones after radiotherapy plus ipilimumab.

Comments on this clone: Its antigen is not identified.

The clonotype comes from a human donor with non-small cell lung cancer that progressed on radiotherapy plus ipilimumab. Source: peripheral blood, taken from a patient treated with radiotherapy plus ipilimumab.

DNA of the CDR3: TGTGCCTGGAGTGTTTACGGGACTAGTAGGGAGACCCAGTACTTC. Protein: CAWSVYGTSRETQYF. The chain couples TRBV30 to TRBJ2-5, with 8 bases aligning to TRBD2. Trimming took 0 bases from V and 5 from J; bases not matched to a gene: 8. From germline, CDR1 is GTSNPN and CDR2 SVGIG (reference sequence). There are 15 residues in the CDR3. The whole variable domain, remainder taken from reference TRBV30 and TRBJ2-5, is SQTIHQWPATLVQPVGSPLSLECTVEGTSNPNLYWYRQAAGRGLQLLFYSVGIGQISSEVPQNLSASRPQDRQFILSSKKLLLSDSGFYLCAWSVYGTSRETQYFGPGTRLLVL.